These 25 T cell receptor beta chains came from one sample sequenced in a study of OX40 agonist ivuxolimab in advanced cancers. The protocol was immunoSEQ multiplex PCR, while the TCRdb copy is restricted to in-frame clones and leaves out a portion. The sample includes around 140,000 clones, 90% of them seen just once. The source was CD4+ or CD8+ T cells sorted from blood, collected in a trial of the OX40 agonist ivuxolimab. These receptors originate from an adult with an advanced solid tumor such as melanoma, head and neck, liver or kidney cancer.

The chain couples TRBV11-2 to TRBJ2-1; 7 bases agree with TRBD2. J lost 4 bases, V lost 5 bases, and 8 bases had no gene match. The CDR3 totals 15 residues. Looked up from germline, CDR1 is SGHAT and CDR2 is FQNNGV. This CDR3 reads CASSPDLGGYNEQFF. Here the CDR3 DNA reads TGTGCCAGCAGCCCAGACTTGGGGGGGTACAATGAGCAGTTCTTC.

V usage is TRBV5-4 and J usage is TRBJ2-1; possibly TRBD1 for D (6 bases). The CDR3 has 14 amino acids. The germline gives CDR1 SGHNT, CDR2 YYREEE (reference sequence). V lost 0 bases to trimming and J lost 8 bases, with 12 bases between them. CDR3 bases: TGTGCCAGCAGCTTGGACCGACAGGTCTATGAGCAGTTCTTC. Translating it yields CASSLDRQVYEQFF.

The rearrangement links TRBV11-2 to TRBJ1-5; D not resolved. The CDR3 is made up of 17 amino acids. V was clipped by 0 bases and J by 0 bases, with 12 bases between them. The germline gives CDR1 SGHAT, CDR2 FQNNGV. The CDR3 DNA is TGTGCCAGCAGCTTAGAGTTACGAGTATATAGCAATCAGCCCCAGCATTTT. Protein product: CASSLELRVYSNQPQHF. The full variable domain, rest sourced from reference TRBV11-2 and TRBJ1-5, is EAGVAQSPRYKIIEKRQSVAFWCNPISGHATLYWYQQILGQGPKLLIQFQNNGVVDDSQLPKDRFSAERLKGVDSTLKIQPAKLEDSAVYLCASSLELRVYSNQPQHFGDGTRLSIL.

The rearrangement joins TRBV6-6 to TRBJ1-4, with no clear D. The CDR3 length is 11 residues. Trimming left V 7 bases short and J 6 bases short, with 6 bases between. Looked up from germline, CDR1 is MNHNY and CDR2 is SVGAGI (reference sequence). CDR3 nucleotide sequence: TGTGCCAGCAAAACAGATGAAAAACTGTTTTTT. It encodes CASKTDEKLFF.

This chain uses TRBV27 with TRBJ1-3; D is possibly TRBD1 (5 bases). With 4 bases removed from V and 4 bases from J, the gap between germline ends came to 11 bases. The CDR3 is 14 amino acids. The germline CDR1 and CDR2 sequences are MNHEY and SMNVEV (reference sequence). The DNA of the CDR3 is TGTGCCAGCAGTTCCGGGGCGAAAGGAAACACCATATATTTT. It yields the protein CASSSGAKGNTIYF.

Notes on this clone: Other DNA variants within this sample encode the same CDR3. V usage is TRBV18 and J usage is TRBJ2-7; D unclear. CDR1 and CDR2 (germline): KGHSH, LQKENI. This CDR3 comprises 12 residues. The V end was cut by 2 bases, the J end by 4 bases, with 6 bases between. Here the CDR3 reads CASSPGPYEQYF. CDR3 DNA: TGTGCCAGCTCACCAGGGCCGTACGAGCAGTACTTC.

This chain uses TRBV28 with TRBJ2-1; 9 bases fit TRBD2. CDR1 MDHEN and CDR2 SYDVKM come from the germline V gene. This CDR3 is built from 14 residues. V dropped 6 bases and J dropped 5; count of bases not matched to a gene: 5. This CDR3 reads CASSLAGNDNEQFF. CDR3 in DNA: TGTGCCAGCAGCCTAGCGGGAAACGACAATGAGCAGTTCTTC.

In this sample, this clone turned up once. The chain joins TRBV13 to TRBJ1-3; unclear D gene. The CDR3 runs to 14 residues. V was clipped by 6 bases and J by 0 bases, with 9 bases between them. In germline, CDR1 is PRHDT, CDR2 FYEKMQ (reference sequence). The CDR3 loop reads CASSPWSSGNTIYF. The DNA of the CDR3 is TGTGCCAGCAGTCCCTGGTCCTCTGGAAACACCATATATTTT.

This clone has more than one count but fewer than ten. The J gene is TRBJ2-2, the V gene TRBV27; 9 nucleotides line up with TRBD2. The germline V gene encodes CDR1 MNHEY and CDR2 SMNVEV (reference sequence). The CDR3 sequence is 16 residues long. V dropped 2 bases and J dropped 4; count of bases not matched to a gene: 5. The CDR3, as DNA: TGTGCCAGCAGTTTAGTAGCGGGAGCGGGCACCGGGGAGCTGTTTTTT. Amino acid sequence: CASSLVAGAGTGELFF.

This chain links TRBV5-6 with TRBJ1-4; no clear D gene. Germline-derived CDR1 and CDR2 are SGHDT and YYEEEE. With 3 bases removed from V and 5 bases from J, the gap between germline ends came to 11 bases. The CDR3 contains 14 residues. The CDR3 spells CASSYGSSNEKLFF. CDR3 sequence (DNA): TGTGCCAGCAGCTATGGAAGTTCAAATGAAAAACTGTTTTTT. Complete variable domain (other parts from reference TRBV5-6 and TRBJ1-4): DAGVTQSPTHLIKTRGQQVTLRCSPKSGHDTVSWYQQALGQGPQFIFQYYEEEERQRGNFPDRFSGHQFPNYSSELNVNALLLGDSALYLCASSYGSSNEKLFFGSGTQLSVL.

This clone was detected once. The chain links TRBV4-3 to TRBJ2-5, with TRBD1 as a possible D gene (6 bases). V lost 0 bases and J 5 bases, leaving 13 bases between the germline ends. Germline loops: CDR1 LGHNA, CDR2 YSLEER. This CDR3 has 15 amino acids. CDR3 in amino acids: CASSQEWTARETQYF. The CDR3 DNA is TGCGCCAGCAGCCAAGAATGGACAGCGAGGGAGACCCAGTACTTC.

This chain joins TRBV5-1 and TRBJ2-3; tentatively, D is TRBD1 or TRBD2 (5 bases each). The CDR3 covers 13 residues. Germline CDR1 is SGHRS and CDR2 is YFSETQ. Trimming pared 6 bases from V and 9 bases from J, leaving 17 bases between. The CDR3 loop is CASNVGTSSTQYF. CDR3 bases: TGCGCCAGCAACGTCGGGACGTCGTCCACGCAGTATTTT.

V and J are TRBV18 and TRBJ2-6; a possible D gene is TRBD1 (6 bases). The CDR3 consists of 18 residues. Trimming removed 3 bases from V and 0 bases from J, with 15 bases in between. CDR1 is KGHSH and CDR2 is LQKENI in the germline V gene. DNA of the CDR3: TGTGCCAGCTCACCCGCGACAGGCTTCCTCTCTGGGGCCAACGTCCTGACTTTC. Residues: CASSPATGFLSGANVLTF.

The rearrangement links TRBV6-5 to TRBJ1-3; D not resolved. The V and J ends lost 0 bases and 4 bases respectively, with 10 bases between them. CDR1 is MNHEY, CDR2 SVGAGI, per germline. The CDR3 contains 15 residues. CDR3 coding DNA: TGTGCCAGCAGTTACTCTTCGACAAGAGGAAACACCATATATTTT. Protein: CASSYSSTRGNTIYF.

V gene TRBV10-3 combines with J gene TRBJ2-1; the D call may be TRBD1 or TRBD2 (5 bases each). CDR3 length: 17 amino acids. From germline, CDR1 is ENHRY and CDR2 SYGVKD. V lost 2 bases, J lost 0 bases, and 14 bases lay in between. CDR3 protein: CAISEPPGRISYNEQFF. In nucleotides, the CDR3 is TGTGCCATCAGTGAGCCCCCGGGACGGATCTCCTACAATGAGCAGTTCTTC.

The V call is TRBV5-1, the J call TRBJ1-1; D call uncertain. With 6 bases removed from V and 2 bases from J, the gap between germline ends came to 14 bases. CDR1 is SGHRS and CDR2 is YFSETQ in the germline V gene. This CDR3 contains 14 residues. The CDR3 bases are TGCGCCAGCACGGGCACACTAGGCAACACTGAAGCTTTCTTT. Encoded protein: CASTGTLGNTEAFF. Variable domain in full (rest from reference TRBV5-1 and TRBJ1-1): KAGVTQTPRYLIKTRGQQVTLSCSPISGHRSVSWYQQTPGQGLQFLFEYFSETQRNKGNFPGRFSGRQFSNSRSEMNVSTLELGDSALYLCASTGTLGNTEAFFGQGTRLTVV.

This chain uses TRBV18 with TRBJ1-4; no clear D gene. The CDR3 covers 17 residues. The V end lost 3 bases, the J end lost 4 bases, and 18 bases lay between the germline ends. In germline, CDR1 is KGHSH, CDR2 LQKENI. CDR3: CASSPHNPGSGNEKLFF. In DNA form, the CDR3 reads TGTGCCAGCTCACCCCACAATCCGGGGTCTGGTAATGAAAAACTGTTTTTT.

The rearrangement joins TRBV6-1 to TRBJ2-7, with D perhaps matching TRBD1 (6 bases). The germline V gene has CDR1 MNHNS and CDR2 SASEGT. The CDR3 is made up of 18 amino acids. Trimming stripped 4 bases from V and 0 bases from J, with 22 bases between. This CDR3 reads CASSAQVRDTYRSYEQYF. CDR3 in DNA: TGTGCCAGCAGTGCTCAGGTCCGGGACACATACCGCTCCTACGAGCAGTACTTC.

This rearrangement joins TRBV5-1 to TRBJ2-7; unclear D gene. The CDR3 extends over 14 amino acids. V shed 6 bases and J shed 0 bases, with 13 bases lying between them. Per germline, CDR1 SGHRS and CDR2 YFSETQ. The CDR3 nucleotides are TGCGCCAGCAAATACCGACCGGGCTCCTACGAGCAGTACTTC. As protein: CASKYRPGSYEQYF.

Points on this clone: No DNA is shown, since the ends of the CDR3 on it are uncertain; the CDR3 is the one TCRdb lists. The rearrangement links TRBV21-1 to TRBJ2-1; the DNA was not used to check the table's D call, TRBD2. TRBV21-1 constitutes a pseudogene. The CDR3 contains 16 residues when both ends are counted. CDR3: CASSRVAGGSYNEQFF.

The chain joins TRBV18 to TRBJ2-1, with TRBD2 matching over 7 bases. Unmatched junction bases numbered 0, after V lost 0 bases and J lost 4 bases. The CDR3 has 14 amino acids. From germline, CDR1 is KGHSH and CDR2 LQKENI. In nucleotides, the CDR3 is TGTGCCAGCTCACCACCGCGGGAGTACAATGAGCAGTTCTTC. It translates to CASSPPREYNEQFF. Filled out from reference TRBV18 and TRBJ2-1, the complete variable domain reads NAGVMQNPRHLVRRRGQEARLRCSPMKGHSHVYWYRQLPEEGLKFMVYLQKENIIDESGMPKERFSAEFPKEGPSILRIQQVVRGDSAAYFCASSPPREYNEQFFGPGTRLTVL.

V and J are TRBV15 and TRBJ1-1, with TRBD1 as a possible D gene (6 bases). Trimming stripped 0 bases from V and 4 bases from J, with 9 bases between. This CDR3 is built from 14 residues. Germline V gene lookup returns CDR1 LNHNV and CDR2 YYDKDF (reference sequence). CDR3: CATSREGGSTEAFF. CDR3 in DNA: TGTGCCACCAGCAGAGAAGGGGGGAGCACTGAAGCTTTCTTT. Looking up the rest from reference TRBV15 and TRBJ1-1 gives the full variable domain: DAMVIQNPRYQVTQFGKPVTLSCSQTLNHNVMYWYQQKSSQAPKLLFHYYDKDFNNEADTPDNFQSRRPNTSFCFLDIRSPGLGDTAMYLCATSREGGSTEAFFGQGTRLTVV.

The chain combines TRBV6-6 with TRBJ2-5, with a weak D call TRBD2 (5 bases). The assigned J gene may be wrong: the sequence end matches TRBJ2-7 better. CDR1 is MNHNY, CDR2 SVGAGI, per germline (reference sequence). The CDR3 has 14 residues. The DNA of the CDR3 is TGTGCCACGCAGCAAGGAGGCACTTCCTACGAGCAGTACTTC. Its protein product is CATQQGGTSYEQYF.

V gene TRBV7-2 combines with J gene TRBJ2-7; 9 nucleotides match TRBD2. V was clipped by 2 bases and J by 5 bases; unmatched bases: 4. CDR1 is SGHTA and CDR2 is FQGNSA in the germline V gene. The CDR3 length is 14 residues. The CDR3 sequence: CASSLIAGVDEQYF. Written as DNA, the CDR3 is TGTGCCAGCAGCTTAATAGCGGGAGTAGACGAGCAGTACTTC.

The rearrangement uses TRBV5-1 and TRBJ2-1; maybe TRBD1 (5 bases). Germline values: CDR1 SGHRS, CDR2 YFSETQ. The CDR3 consists of 16 residues. Trimming pared 1 base from V and 0 bases from J, leaving 11 bases between. The CDR3 reads CASSLRQISSYNEQFF. As DNA, the CDR3 is TGCGCCAGCAGCTTGCGACAGATTAGCTCCTACAATGAGCAGTTCTTC.